Listed below are T cell receptor beta chains from one sample, sequenced in a study of T cell responses to AZD1222 COVID-19 vaccine. Repertoires were generated with immunoSEQ multiplex PCR, while TCRdb's copy carries only in-frame clones and drops some. In the table there are 180,000 or so clones, about 93% of which are singletons. The material was peripheral blood, obtained on day 0 of AZD1222 vaccination. These receptors were obtained from an adult in good health. Both conserved end residues are part of each CDR3. A D gene is named only where the DNA matches it firmly. Where a row states a size, it is once, few, many or the class of an expanded clone; other rows omit it.

J gene: TRBJ2-5; V gene: TRBV5-1; D gene: -; clone size: -; CDR3 DNA: TGCGCCAGCAGCTTGGGAGGGACCACGGGAGAGACCCAGTACTTC; CDR3 protein: CASSLGGTTGETQYF
J gene: TRBJ1-2; V gene: TRBV20-1; D gene: -; clone size: -; CDR3 DNA: TGCAGTGCCAACGGATACAGGACGCCCTTC; CDR3 protein: CSANGYRTPF
J gene: TRBJ2-5; V gene: TRBV27; D gene: TRBD1; clone size: -; CDR3 DNA: TGTGCCAGCAGCCAAGGGACAGGGGAGACCCAGTACTTC; CDR3 protein: CASSQGTGETQYF
J gene: TRBJ2-1; V gene: TRBV6-4; D gene: TRBD2; clone size: -; CDR3 DNA: TGTGCCAGCAGTGCTGGCGGGAGGGCCCCCTCGGGCGATGAGCAGTTCTTC; CDR3 protein: CASSAGGRAPSGDEQFF
J gene: TRBJ2-5; V gene: TRBV18; D gene: -; clone size: -; CDR3 DNA: TGTGCCAGCTCAGAGGGACTCCCTGGAGAGACCCAGTACTTC; CDR3 protein: CASSEGLPGETQYF
J gene: TRBJ2-1; V gene: TRBV5-1; D gene: TRBD1; clone size: -; CDR3 DNA: TGCGCCAGCAGCGCCTTACAGACAGGGGACAATGAGCAGTTCTTC; CDR3 protein: CASSALQTGDNEQFF
J gene: TRBJ1-2; V gene: TRBV25-1; D gene: -; clone size: once; CDR3 DNA: TGTGCCAGCAGTGAATTGGGTGGCTACACCTTC; CDR3 protein: CASSELGGYTF
J gene: TRBJ1-5; V gene: TRBV6-2/TRBV6-3; D gene: TRBD1; clone size: -; CDR3 DNA: TGTGCCAGCAGTTACTCGGGCAGGGGGCGGGATCAGCCCCAGCATTTT; CDR3 protein: CASSYSGRGRDQPQHF
J gene: TRBJ2-5; V gene: TRBV7-9; D gene: -; clone size: -; CDR3 DNA: TGTGCCAGCGGCGAGTTAGCGCTACAAGAGACCCAGTACTTC; CDR3 protein: CASGELALQETQYF
J gene: TRBJ1-2; V gene: TRBV29-1; D gene: TRBD1; clone size: -; CDR3 DNA: TGCAGCGTCAGACAGGGGGGTAACTATGGCTACACCTTC; CDR3 protein: CSVRQGGNYGYTF
J gene: TRBJ1-1; V gene: TRBV10-3; D gene: -; clone size: -; CDR3 DNA: TGTGCCATCAGTGAGGAGAACACTGAAGCTTTCTTT; CDR3 protein: CAISEENTEAFF
J gene: TRBJ1-2; V gene: TRBV6-5; D gene: TRBD1; clone size: -; CDR3 DNA: TGTGCCAGCAGTATCCGGGACAGCCATGGCTACACCTTC; CDR3 protein: CASSIRDSHGYTF
J gene: TRBJ1-2; V gene: TRBV13; D gene: -; clone size: -; CDR3 DNA: TGTGCCAGCAGCTTAAGAAAAGATGGCTACACCTTC; CDR3 protein: CASSLRKDGYTF
J gene: TRBJ2-3; V gene: TRBV30; D gene: TRBD2; clone size: -; CDR3 DNA: TGTGCCTGGAGTGTAGGACTAGCGGGAGGGCCAGATACGCAGTATTTT; CDR3 protein: CAWSVGLAGGPDTQYF
J gene: TRBJ1-4; V gene: TRBV14; D gene: TRBD1; clone size: -; CDR3 DNA: TGTGCCAGCAGCCAGGTGAACAGGGGGCCAGGTGAAAAACTGTTTTTT; CDR3 protein: CASSQVNRGPGEKLFF
J gene: TRBJ1-6; V gene: TRBV11-2; D gene: -; clone size: -; CDR3 DNA: TGTGCCAGCAGCCCAGTCGGCCTGGGATCACCCCTCCACTTT; CDR3 protein: CASSPVGLGSPLHF
J gene: TRBJ2-2; V gene: TRBV27; D gene: -; clone size: -; CDR3 DNA: TGTGCCAGCAGTTTGGGTGGGACCGGGGAGCTGTTTTTT; CDR3 protein: CASSLGGTGELFF
J gene: TRBJ2-1; V gene: TRBV19; D gene: -; clone size: -; CDR3 DNA: TGTGCCAGTAGTATTAAGGCAACTAGGGGGATCGGTGAGCAGTTCTTC; CDR3 protein: CASSIKATRGIGEQFF
J gene: TRBJ1-5; V gene: TRBV10-3; D gene: -; clone size: -; CDR3 DNA: TGTGCCATCAGTGATAGTGGGGGACTCAATCAGCCCCAGCATTTT; CDR3 protein: CAISDSGGLNQPQHF
J gene: TRBJ2-1; V gene: TRBV4-1; D gene: -; clone size: -; CDR3 DNA: TGCGCCAGCAGCTTGACGGGAGTAGGAGGCAATGAGCAGTTCTTC; CDR3 protein: CASSLTGVGGNEQFF
J gene: TRBJ2-7; V gene: TRBV7-9; D gene: -; clone size: -; CDR3 DNA: TGTGCCATAAGGACCGGGCAAAAGGCCTACGAGCAGTACTTC; CDR3 protein: CAIRTGQKAYEQYF
J gene: TRBJ2-7; V gene: TRBV11-2; D gene: -; clone size: -; CDR3 DNA: TGTGCCAGCAGCCAAAGGGTGGTCGCCACCTACGAGCAGTACTTC; CDR3 protein: CASSQRVVATYEQYF
J gene: TRBJ2-5; V gene: TRBV2; D gene: -; clone size: -; CDR3 DNA: TGTGCCAGCGGATGGAGGGCCGTAGGACAAGAGACCCAGTACTTC; CDR3 protein: CASGWRAVGQETQYF
J gene: TRBJ1-4; V gene: TRBV15; D gene: -; clone size: -; CDR3 DNA: TGTGCCACCAGCAGGGGCCTGTGGGAAAAACTGTTTTTT; CDR3 protein: CATSRGLWEKLFF
J gene: TRBJ1-1; V gene: TRBV5-1; D gene: -; clone size: once; CDR3 DNA: TGCGCCAGCAGTTCCGGCGAAGGGTGGAGCACTGAAGCTTTCTTT; CDR3 protein: CASSSGEGWSTEAFF
J gene: TRBJ2-1; V gene: TRBV6-5; D gene: TRBD2; clone size: once; CDR3 DNA: TGTGCCAGCAGTCGCCGAGGGAGGGATGAGCAGTTCTTC; CDR3 protein: CASSRRGRDEQFF
J gene: TRBJ2-7; V gene: TRBV5-1; D gene: TRBD1; clone size: few; CDR3 DNA: TGCGCCAGCAGCCCGGGGACAGGGAGCAACGAGCAGTACTTC; CDR3 protein: CASSPGTGSNEQYF
J gene: TRBJ1-6; V gene: TRBV27; D gene: -; clone size: -; CDR3 DNA: TGTGCCAGCAGTCCCGGGACAAGGGGGAATTCACCCCTCCACTTT; CDR3 protein: CASSPGTRGNSPLHF
J gene: TRBJ2-4; V gene: TRBV7-2; D gene: -; clone size: -; CDR3 DNA: TGTGCCAGCAGCTTAGGAGCCAAAAACATTCAGTACTTC; CDR3 protein: CASSLGAKNIQYF
J gene: TRBJ1-4; V gene: TRBV5-4; D gene: -; clone size: -; CDR3 DNA: TGTGCCAGCAGCAGGGAGCCCCGAGAAGAAAAACTGTTTTTT; CDR3 protein: CASSREPREEKLFF
J gene: TRBJ2-2; V gene: TRBV28; D gene: -; clone size: once; CDR3 DNA: TGTGCCAGTCGGACGGGGACCTGGACCGGGGAGCTGTTTTTT; CDR3 protein: CASRTGTWTGELFF
J gene: TRBJ1-4; V gene: TRBV15; D gene: TRBD1; clone size: -; CDR3 DNA: TGTGCCACCAGCAGTACAGGGGGTTGGCTGTTTTTT; CDR3 protein: CATSSTGGWLFF
J gene: TRBJ2-7; V gene: TRBV5-5; D gene: -; clone size: -; CDR3 DNA: TGTGCCAGCAGCAACCTAACTGTCTACGAGCAGTACTTC; CDR3 protein: CASSNLTVYEQYF
J gene: TRBJ1-1; V gene: TRBV18; D gene: -; clone size: once; CDR3 DNA: TGTGCCAGCTCACCTACGACCCTGAACACTGAAGCTTTCTTT; CDR3 protein: CASSPTTLNTEAFF
J gene: TRBJ2-1; V gene: TRBV10-3; D gene: TRBD2; clone size: -; CDR3 DNA: TGTGCCATCAATGGCTGGCGGGAGGAGGACGAGCAGTTCTTC; CDR3 protein: CAINGWREEDEQFF
J gene: TRBJ1-2; V gene: TRBV4-1; D gene: -; clone size: -; CDR3 DNA: TGCGCCAGCAGCCATCAGGGGCTTGGCTATGGCTACACCTTC; CDR3 protein: CASSHQGLGYGYTF
J gene: TRBJ1-5; V gene: TRBV3-1/TRBV3-2; D gene: -; clone size: -; CDR3 DNA: TGTGCCAGCAGCCACCGTGGGGGAGTCCAGCATTTT; CDR3 protein: CASSHRGGVQHF
J gene: TRBJ1-4; V gene: TRBV2; D gene: -; clone size: few; CDR3 DNA: TGTGCCAGCAGGAACAGGGAGGGTCTTGGAAAACTGTTTTTT; CDR3 protein: CASRNREGLGKLFF
J gene: TRBJ2-7; V gene: TRBV27; D gene: -; clone size: -; CDR3 DNA: TGTGCCAGCAGTTCAGGGCGAAGGGAGCAGTACTTC; CDR3 protein: CASSSGRREQYF
J gene: TRBJ2-7; V gene: TRBV4-2; D gene: TRBD1; clone size: -; CDR3 DNA: TGTGCCAGCAGCCCCGGGACAGGGGCAACCTACGAGCAGTACTTC; CDR3 protein: CASSPGTGATYEQYF
J gene: TRBJ1-2; V gene: TRBV5-1; D gene: -; clone size: -; CDR3 DNA: TGCGCCAGCATCCCGCACCCCCGAGCAGGACAAGGGGGAAACTATGGCTACACCTTC; CDR3 protein: CASIPHPRAGQGGNYGYTF
J gene: TRBJ1-6; V gene: TRBV19; D gene: -; clone size: once; CDR3 DNA: TGTGCCAGTAGTTTGGTATACGAAGGCAGAGGTTCACCCCTCCACTTT; CDR3 protein: CASSLVYEGRGSPLHF
J gene: TRBJ1-5; V gene: TRBV10-3; D gene: -; clone size: -; CDR3 DNA: TGTGCCATCAGTGAGTCTGGCAATCAGCCCCAGCATTTT; CDR3 protein: CAISESGNQPQHF
J gene: TRBJ1-1; V gene: TRBV18; D gene: -; clone size: few; CDR3 DNA: TGTGCCAGCTCATCACACACTGAAGCTTTCTTT; CDR3 protein: CASSSHTEAFF
J gene: TRBJ2-7; V gene: TRBV7-2; D gene: TRBD2; clone size: -; CDR3 DNA: TGTGCCAGCAGCTTGGGAGGGAAAACGTACGAGCAGTACTTC; CDR3 protein: CASSLGGKTYEQYF
J gene: TRBJ2-4; V gene: TRBV3-1/TRBV3-2; D gene: TRBD2; clone size: -; CDR3 DNA: TGTGCCAGCAGCCAACAGGACCCGGGACTATCGATTCGGAGGGCCAAAAACATTCAGTACTTC; CDR3 protein: CASSQQDPGLSIRRAKNIQYF
J gene: TRBJ1-1; V gene: TRBV14; D gene: -; clone size: few; CDR3 DNA: TGTGCCAGCAGCCCAATTCTGGGGAGCCGCCTCACTGAAGCTTTCTTT; CDR3 protein: CASSPILGSRLTEAFF
J gene: TRBJ1-1; V gene: TRBV13; D gene: -; clone size: -; CDR3 DNA: TGTGCCAGCAGCTTAGGAAGATTGAACACTGAAGCTTTCTTT; CDR3 protein: CASSLGRLNTEAFF
J gene: TRBJ1-4; V gene: TRBV19; D gene: -; clone size: -; CDR3 DNA: TGTGCCAGTAGAACGGCAGGGAGGGATGAAAAACTGTTTTTT; CDR3 protein: CASRTAGRDEKLFF
J gene: TRBJ2-7; V gene: TRBV11-3; D gene: -; clone size: -; CDR3 DNA: TGTGCCAGCAGCTTGGGGCACTCCTACGAGCAGTACTTC; CDR3 protein: CASSLGHSYEQYF
J gene: TRBJ2-7; V gene: TRBV4-1; D gene: -; clone size: -; CDR3 DNA: TGCGCCAGCAGCCAAGGGATCGGAGCGGCCGAGCAGTACTTC; CDR3 protein: CASSQGIGAAEQYF
J gene: TRBJ2-1; V gene: TRBV7-9; D gene: -; clone size: -; CDR3 DNA: TGTGCCAGCAGCAGTGAGAGTTCCTACAATGAGCAGTTCTTC; CDR3 protein: CASSSESSYNEQFF
J gene: TRBJ1-3; V gene: TRBV3-1/TRBV3-2; D gene: -; clone size: -; CDR3 DNA: TGTGCCAGCAGCTCGGGGACGTCTGGAAACACCATATATTTT; CDR3 protein: CASSSGTSGNTIYF
J gene: TRBJ2-2; V gene: TRBV6-1; D gene: -; clone size: -; CDR3 DNA: TGTGCCAGCAGTGAAGTCTTCGGGGAGCTGTTTTTT; CDR3 protein: CASSEVFGELFF
J gene: TRBJ2-1; V gene: TRBV12-5; D gene: -; clone size: -; CDR3 DNA: TGTGCTAGTGCCCAACCCTACAATGAGCAGTTCTTC; CDR3 protein: CASAQPYNEQFF